This T cell receptor (beta chain) stems from a study of CD8 T cells in ankylosing spondylitis. Points from the study as a whole: Seemingly distinctive of ankylosing spondylitis blood was a TCR beta motif formed by eight highly homologous variants. Matched synovial fluid from ankylosing spondylitis patients was reported to be enriched for disease-linked clones.

J gave up 4 bases and V 4 bases, and 10 bases lay outside the gene matches. Looked up from germline, CDR1 is SGHAT and CDR2 is FQNNGV. The CDR3 consists of 17 residues. With regard to this clonotype: Its specificity is not known.

TCRdb reprocessed the 5' RACE reads with MiXCR, giving one entry per CDR3 protein. The data hold around 440,000 distinct CDR3 sequences, with about 15% observed a single time. The sequenced sample was blood, either unsorted or a sorted T cell fraction (not recorded which). The sequence derives from a male donor with ankylosing spondylitis. The rearrangement links TRBV11-2 to TRBJ2-7; 13 nucleotides align to TRBD2. CDR3 protein: CASSYQPGLAGRYEQYF. The DNA of the CDR3 is TGTGCCAGCAGCTATCAACCGGGACTAGCGGGAAGATACGAGCAGTACTTC.